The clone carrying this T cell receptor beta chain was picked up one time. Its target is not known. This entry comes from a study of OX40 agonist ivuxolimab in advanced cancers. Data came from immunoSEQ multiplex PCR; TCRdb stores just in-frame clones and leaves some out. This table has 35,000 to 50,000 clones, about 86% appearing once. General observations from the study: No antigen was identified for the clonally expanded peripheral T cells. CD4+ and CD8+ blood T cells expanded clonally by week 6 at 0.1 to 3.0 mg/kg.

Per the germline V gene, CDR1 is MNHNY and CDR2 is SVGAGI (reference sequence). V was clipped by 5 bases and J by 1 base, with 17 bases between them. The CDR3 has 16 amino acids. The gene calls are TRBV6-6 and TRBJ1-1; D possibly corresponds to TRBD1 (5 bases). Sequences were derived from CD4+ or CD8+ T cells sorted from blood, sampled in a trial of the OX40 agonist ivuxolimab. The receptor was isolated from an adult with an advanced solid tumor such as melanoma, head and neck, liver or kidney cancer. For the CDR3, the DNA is TGTGCCAGCAGTCTCGCGCTTGGGACCTCGAACACTGAAGCTTTCTTT. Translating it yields CASSLALGTSNTEAFF.